This TCR beta chain comes out of a study of control samples from healthy donors and cancer patients. Germline CDR1 and CDR2: MNHEY and SVGAGI. Trimming removed 6 bases at V and 4 bases at J, with 8 bases between. The CDR3 covers 12 residues. Profiled with immunoSEQ multiplex PCR; TCRdb holds only in-frame clones, not every one. The sample carries some 97,000 clones, about 88% recorded once. Sequencing input: blood. The chain combines TRBV6-5 with TRBJ2-3, with unresolved D. This sequence was found in a woman between 50 and 59 years old in good health. CDR3 in DNA: TGTGCCAGCAGGGCCCAAGCAGATACGCAGTATTTT. Residues: CASRAQADTQYF.